This T cell receptor beta chain appears in the sequencing data of a study of T cell repertoires in cytomegalovirus infection. Study-level background: Epitope selection comprised recently identified HLA-C-restricted CMV epitopes and well-studied HLA-B-restricted CMV epitopes. Matching HLA type and CMV infection were both indicated by public TCR beta signatures. The study's findings and limits: It was HLA-C-restricted CMV-specific TCR beta clonotypes that dominated the response ex vivo. The cumulative frequency of public TCR beta families identified carriers of CMV plus the relevant HLA.

CDR1 is MNHGY and CDR2 is SAAAGT in the germline V gene. The CDR3 length is 13 residues. Trimming removed 7 bases from V and 2 bases from J, with 11 bases in between. TCRdb reprocessed the reads via MiXCR and lists one record per CDR3 protein. The sample carries around 340,000 distinct CDR3 sequences, about 27% recorded once. A word on this clonotype: Its antigen is still unknown.

The TCR comes from a human donor in good health (CMV status not recorded). Some clones in this sample may be carry-over from other donors' samples. The chain recombines TRBV6-8 with TRBJ1-1; tentatively, D is TRBD1 (5 bases). The starting material was cultured PBMCs, obtained from culture after CMV antigen stimulation. This CDR3 reads CASTGHINTEAFF. CDR3 nucleotides: TGTGCCAGCACCGGACACATAAACACTGAAGCTTTCTTT.